Each of the 18 T cell receptor beta chains below was sequenced from the same sample in a study of blood T cell repertoires in COVID-19. Method: immunoSEQ multiplex PCR; TCRdb's copy keeps in-frame clones and lacks some. The data hold 150,000 to 200,000 clones, with 90% to 95% observed a single time. Sequencing was carried out using peripheral blood. These receptors were obtained from a woman aged 55-69 years with COVID-19, enrolled during active disease.

This chain joins TRBV7-2 and TRBJ1-3; D unclear. Germline CDR1 reads SGHTA; CDR2 reads FQGNSA. This CDR3 contains 14 residues. V was shortened by 7 bases and J by 4 bases, with 14 bases between the two germline ends. The DNA of the CDR3 is TGTGCCAGCACCCAGGCCCGCGAAGGAAACACCATATATTTT. It is translated as CASTQAREGNTIYF.

This chain joins TRBV25-1 and TRBJ2-7, with 8 nucleotides matching TRBD1. Germline assignment: CDR1 MGHDK and CDR2 SYGVNS. The V and J ends lost 4 bases and 2 bases, in that order; junction bases with no gene match: 7. The CDR3 has 15 amino acids. The CDR3 sequence: CASSAAGQATYEQYF. The CDR3 coding sequence is TGTGCCAGCAGTGCTGCGGGACAGGCCACCTACGAGCAGTACTTC.

This sequence joins TRBV11-3 and TRBJ2-7; tentative D call: TRBD1 (5 bases). The ends were cut back, 4 bases at V and 0 bases at J, with 10 bases in the middle. Germline CDR1 reads SGHNT; CDR2 reads YENEEA. This CDR3 contains 14 residues. CDR3 bases: TGTGCCAGCAGCTCACACAGGCTCTCCTACGAGCAGTACTTC. It encodes CASSSHRLSYEQYF.

The CDR3 is CASSRQNTEAFF. In DNA form, the CDR3 reads TGCGCCAGCAGTCGACAGAACACTGAAGCTTTCTTT. The rearrangement uses TRBV10-2 and TRBJ1-1; no clear D. CDR1 is WSHSY and CDR2 is SAAADI in the germline V gene. Trimming took 5 bases from V and 1 from J, leaving 5 bases between them. CDR3 length: 12 residues.

This chain uses TRBV10-3 with TRBJ1-4; TRBD1 agrees at 7 bases. V lost 2 bases to trimming and J lost 2 bases; unmatched junction nucleotides: 2. From germline, CDR1 is ENHRY and CDR2 SYGVKD. The CDR3 is 15 amino acids. The CDR3 is CAISEEGATNEKLFF. The CDR3 region has the DNA TGTGCCATCAGTGAGGAGGGGGCGACTAATGAAAAACTGTTTTTT.

This chain links TRBV6-5 with TRBJ1-2; a weak D match, TRBD1 (6 bases). Trimming took 2 bases from V and 2 from J, leaving 12 bases between them. The CDR3 runs 15 residues. The germline V gene has CDR1 MNHEY and CDR2 SVGAGI. CDR3 in amino acids: CASSYEGTGNYGYTF. DNA of the CDR3: TGTGCCAGCAGTTACGAGGGCACAGGGAACTATGGCTACACCTTC.

The chain's CDR3 is CASSQEIFRLSRAFF. CDR3 nucleotides: TGTGCCAGCAGCCAGGAGATATTTAGGCTGAGTAGGGCTTTCTTT. This chain uses TRBV3-1 (or the pseudogene TRBV3-2) with TRBJ1-1; unclear D gene. Between the trimmed V and J ends, which lost 3 bases and 11 bases, there was a span of 22 bases. Germline V gene lookup returns CDR1 LGHDT and CDR2 YNNKEL (reference sequence). There are 15 residues in the CDR3.

This chain joins TRBV7-3 and TRBJ2-5; no clear D gene. There are 13 residues in the CDR3. Looked up from germline, CDR1 is SGHTA and CDR2 is FQGTGA. The V end was cut by 3 bases, the J end by 5 bases, with 10 bases between. The CDR3 bases are TGTGCCAGCAGCTTTGGCCGTTGGGAGACCCAGTACTTC. Protein: CASSFGRWETQYF.

Concerning this clone itself: Within the sample, other DNA sequences also encode this same CDR3. The chain carries TRBV9 and TRBJ1-2, with unresolved D. CDR1 and CDR2 (germline): SGDLS, YYNGEE. The CDR3 sequence is 13 residues long. V gave up 2 bases and J gave up 0 bases, with 5 bases separating them. The CDR3 DNA reads as TGTGCCAGCAGCGTCGGGACTAACTATGGCTACACCTTC. Translation: CASSVGTNYGYTF.

The V gene is TRBV6-1, the J gene TRBJ2-3; 12 bases are shared with TRBD2. CDR3 length: 20 amino acids. From germline, CDR1 is MNHNS and CDR2 SASEGT. Trimming took 3 bases from V and 1 from J; bases not matched to a gene: 14. Written as DNA, the CDR3 is TGTGCCAGCAGTGAGATACTAGCGGGGGGATTCTCGCTAGGCACAGATACGCAGTATTTT. This translates into CASSEILAGGFSLGTDTQYF.

V usage is TRBV6-5 and J usage is TRBJ1-6; unclear D gene. The V and J ends lost 1 base and 0 bases respectively, with 7 bases between them. The CDR3 spans 16 residues. Germline V gene data show CDR1 as MNHEY and CDR2 as SVGAGI. The CDR3 sequence: CASSYWAGSYNSPLHF. CDR3 nucleotide sequence: TGTGCCAGCAGTTACTGGGCAGGCTCCTATAATTCACCCCTCCACTTT.

The chain uses TRBV30 and TRBJ1-2, with 10 bases identical to TRBD1. From germline, CDR1 is GTSNPN and CDR2 SVGIG (reference sequence). The ends lost 2 bases at V and 7 bases at J; junction bases unmatched: 10. The CDR3 is 15 amino acids. CDR3 region: CAWSRSGTGAAGYTF. The CDR3 nucleotides read TGTGCCTGGAGTAGATCCGGGACAGGGGCGGCTGGCTACACCTTC.

The J gene is TRBJ2-3, the V gene TRBV5-1; TRBD2 matches 8 bases. With 0 bases clipped from V and 3 bases from J, the junction kept 3 bases outside the gene matches. CDR3 length equals 15 residues. Germline CDR1 SGHRS, CDR2 YFSETQ. This chain's CDR3 is CASSLAGGWTDTQYF. CDR3 nucleotide sequence: TGCGCCAGCAGCTTGGCGGGGGGGTGGACAGATACGCAGTATTTT. Using reference TRBV5-1 and TRBJ2-3 for the parts outside the CDR3, the full variable domain is KAGVTQTPRYLIKTRGQQVTLSCSPISGHRSVSWYQQTPGQGLQFLFEYFSETQRNKGNFPGRFSGRQFSNSRSEMNVSTLELGDSALYLCASSLAGGWTDTQYFGPGTRLTVL.

The chain recombines TRBV4-3 with TRBJ1-5; tentative D call: TRBD1 (5 bases). The ends were cut back, 3 bases at V and 7 bases at J, with 16 bases in the middle. CDR3 length: 15 residues. CDR1 is LGHNA, CDR2 YSLEER, per germline. DNA of the CDR3: TGCGCCAGCAGCCAGGGAAGCGGGGCACAGCAGCCCCAGCATTTT. Protein product: CASSQGSGAQQPQHF.

The chain carries TRBV7-2 and TRBJ1-3; a possible D gene is TRBD1 (5 bases). The germline V gene encodes CDR1 SGHTA and CDR2 FQGNSA. V was trimmed by 1 base and J by 1 base, leaving 8 bases between them. CDR3 length: 15 residues. The CDR3 DNA reads as TGTGCCAGCAGCTTAGAGGCAGGGTCTGGAAACACCATATATTTT. It translates to CASSLEAGSGNTIYF.

V is TRBV5-4 and J is TRBJ2-1, with 7 bases fitting TRBD2. The germline V gene encodes CDR1 SGHNT and CDR2 YYREEE (reference sequence). J gave up 2 bases and V 4 bases, and 6 bases lay outside the gene matches. CDR3 length equals 15 residues. In nucleotides, the CDR3 is TGTGCCAGCAGCAACGGGGGGTCCACCTACAATGAGCAGTTCTTC. It codes for CASSNGGSTYNEQFF.

The chain combines TRBV5-6 with TRBJ1-5; possible D gene TRBD1, 5 bases. CDR1 SGHDT and CDR2 YYEEEE come from the germline V gene. Trimming stripped 2 bases from V and 3 bases from J, with 12 bases between. The CDR3 covers 15 residues. The CDR3 DNA follows: TGTGCCAGCAGCTTAGGGGCAGTCCTCAATCAGCCCCAGCATTTT. It yields the protein CASSLGAVLNQPQHF. The full variable domain, rest sourced from reference TRBV5-6 and TRBJ1-5, is DAGVTQSPTHLIKTRGQQVTLRCSPKSGHDTVSWYQQALGQGPQFIFQYYEEEERQRGNFPDRFSGHQFPNYSSELNVNALLLGDSALYLCASSLGAVLNQPQHFGDGTRLSIL.

This rearrangement joins TRBV5-4 to TRBJ2-2; 8 nucleotides line up with TRBD2. CDR1 SGHNT and CDR2 YYREEE come from the germline V gene (reference sequence). The V and J ends lost 0 bases and 1 base, in that order; junction bases with no gene match: 5. The CDR3 runs to 17 residues. The CDR3 coding sequence is TGTGCCAGCAGCTTGGGGATAGCGGGGCGGAACACCGGGGAGCTGTTTTTT. It codes for CASSLGIAGRNTGELFF. The full variable domain, with the rest looked up from reference TRBV5-4 and TRBJ2-2, is ETGVTQSPTHLIKTRGQQVTLRCSSQSGHNTVSWYQQALGQGPQFIFQYYREEENGRGNFPPRFSGLQFPNYSSELNVNALELDDSALYLCASSLGIAGRNTGELFFGEGSRLTVL.